This T cell receptor beta chain originates from a study of blood T cell repertoires in COVID-19. Study summary: Some COVID-19 samples were acute and others convalescent; all came from the United States, Italy and Spain. Nucleic acid was either cDNA or gDNA, and it came from T cells, B-cell-depleted T cells, or PBMCs.

The authors' processing: Amplification of reference gene primers was used by the study to estimate nucleated cell counts. This table comes from immunoSEQ multiplex PCR, and its TCRdb copy is limited to in-frame clones, with some not included. V and J calls plus clone size are reproduced from that table; the DNA served to infer D and trimming. The sample comprises 200,000 to 250,000 clones, roughly four fifths of which are singletons, and over 4% rests with the top ten. The CDR3 consists of 14 residues. V lost 6 bases, J lost 2 bases, and 11 bases lay in between. From germline, CDR1 is MDHEN and CDR2 SYDVKM. One Seattle source followed patients from active infection through their disease course.

This TCR was sampled from a woman between 65 and 79 years old with COVID-19, enrolled during active disease. The sample comprised peripheral blood. V and J are TRBV28 and TRBJ1-3; D may be TRBD1 (5 bases). CDR3 sequence (DNA): TGTGCCAGCAGGGGGGGGTTGACTGGAAACACCATATATTTT. Translation: CASRGGLTGNTIYF.